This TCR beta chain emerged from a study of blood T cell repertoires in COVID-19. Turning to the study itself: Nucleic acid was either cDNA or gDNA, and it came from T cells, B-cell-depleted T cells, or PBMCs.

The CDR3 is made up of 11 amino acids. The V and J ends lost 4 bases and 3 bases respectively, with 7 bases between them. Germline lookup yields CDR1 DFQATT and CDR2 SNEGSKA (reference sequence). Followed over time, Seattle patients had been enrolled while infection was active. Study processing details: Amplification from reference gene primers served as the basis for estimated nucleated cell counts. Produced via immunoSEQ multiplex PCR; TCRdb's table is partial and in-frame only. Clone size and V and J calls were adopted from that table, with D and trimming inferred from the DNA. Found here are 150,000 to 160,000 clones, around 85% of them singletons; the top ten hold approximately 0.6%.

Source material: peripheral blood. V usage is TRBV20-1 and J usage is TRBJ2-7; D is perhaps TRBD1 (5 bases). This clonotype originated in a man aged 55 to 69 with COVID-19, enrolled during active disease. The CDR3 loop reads CSAIDSYEQYF. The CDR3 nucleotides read TGCAGTGCTATCGACAGCTACGAGCAGTACTTC.